A selection of T cell receptor beta chains follows, all from one sample in a study of blood T cell repertoires in COVID-19. The assay was immunoSEQ multiplex PCR, and TCRdb's table has in-frame clones only and misses some. The sample contains about 150,000 clones, roughly 81% of which appear only once. Input material: peripheral blood. All receptors come from a woman older than 75 with COVID-19, enrolled during active disease. Each CDR3 is given with its conserved first and last residue. A D gene is named only where the DNA matches it firmly. Expanded clones get a size class; other rows say once, few or many, or leave the size out.

abundance: NA
v_gene: TRBV12-5
d_gene: TRBD2
j_gene: TRBJ2-1
CDR3nt: TGTGCTAGTGGTTTGGCGGGGGGGGATGAGCAGTTCTTC
CDR3aa: CASGLAGGDEQFF

abundance: NA
v_gene: TRBV28
d_gene: NA
j_gene: TRBJ2-5
CDR3nt: TGTGCCAGCAGTCCTTGGGCCGGGGTAGAGACCCAGTACTTC
CDR3aa: CASSPWAGVETQYF

abundance: NA
v_gene: TRBV4-2
d_gene: TRBD2
j_gene: TRBJ2-1
CDR3nt: TGTGCCAGCAGCTCAAAGACTAGCGGGGGGGCTAATGAGCAGTTCTTC
CDR3aa: CASSSKTSGGANEQFF

abundance: once
v_gene: TRBV4-2
d_gene: NA
j_gene: TRBJ1-5
CDR3nt: TGTGCCAGCAGCTACTCGGGGAGCAATCAGCCCCAGCATTTT
CDR3aa: CASSYSGSNQPQHF

abundance: NA
v_gene: TRBV2
d_gene: TRBD1
j_gene: TRBJ1-1
CDR3nt: TGTGCCAGCAGTCCCCAGGGGGTGAGTGAAGCTTTCTTT
CDR3aa: CASSPQGVSEAFF

abundance: NA
v_gene: TRBV7-3
d_gene: NA
j_gene: TRBJ2-3
CDR3nt: TGTGCCAGCAGCCTAAGGCGGGAAGATACGCAGTATTTT
CDR3aa: CASSLRREDTQYF

abundance: NA
v_gene: TRBV5-1
d_gene: TRBD2
j_gene: TRBJ2-7
CDR3nt: TGCGCCAGCAGCTTGCGAGCGGGGGTCGAGCAGTACTTC
CDR3aa: CASSLRAGVEQYF

abundance: NA
v_gene: TRBV6-5
d_gene: NA
j_gene: TRBJ2-3
CDR3nt: TGTGCCAGCAGGGGCGTAGATACGCAGTATTTT
CDR3aa: CASRGVDTQYF

abundance: NA
v_gene: TRBV6-5
d_gene: NA
j_gene: TRBJ1-2
CDR3nt: TGTGCCAGCAACCTGGGACACAACGAAGGCTATGGCTACACCTTC
CDR3aa: CASNLGHNEGYGYTF

abundance: NA
v_gene: TRBV30
d_gene: TRBD1
j_gene: TRBJ1-4
CDR3nt: TGTGCCTGGAGTAGGGGGCAAACTAATGAAAAACTGTTTTTT
CDR3aa: CAWSRGQTNEKLFF

abundance: NA
v_gene: TRBV2
d_gene: TRBD2
j_gene: TRBJ2-3
CDR3nt: TGTGCCAGCCAGACGGGAGGAGGAACAGATACGCAGTATTTT
CDR3aa: CASQTGGGTDTQYF

abundance: NA
v_gene: TRBV4-2
d_gene: NA
j_gene: TRBJ1-5
CDR3nt: TGTGCCAGCAGCCAAGACCTCCCCCAGTGGTCCGCGGGGTGGCCCCAGCATTTT
CDR3aa: CASSQDLPQWSAGWPQHF

abundance: once
v_gene: TRBV2
d_gene: NA
j_gene: TRBJ1-3
CDR3nt: TGTGCCAGCAATTTGGGAGACACCATATATTTT
CDR3aa: CASNLGDTIYF

abundance: NA
v_gene: TRBV5-1
d_gene: NA
j_gene: TRBJ2-7
CDR3nt: TGCGCCAGCAGCTTGTTTGCTTCAGACGAGCAGTACTTC
CDR3aa: CASSLFASDEQYF

abundance: NA
v_gene: TRBV10-3
d_gene: NA
j_gene: TRBJ2-3
CDR3nt: TGTGCCATCAGTGAAAACTCCGGAGGGACAGATACGCAGTATTTT
CDR3aa: CAISENSGGTDTQYF

abundance: NA
v_gene: TRBV12-3/TRBV12-4
d_gene: TRBD2
j_gene: TRBJ2-7
CDR3nt: TGTGCCAGCAGTTCTGGGAGGGGACCCGAGCAGTACTTC
CDR3aa: CASSSGRGPEQYF

abundance: NA
v_gene: TRBV5-4
d_gene: TRBD2
j_gene: TRBJ2-1
CDR3nt: TGTGCCAGCAGCCGCGGCGGGAGCGGGGCCACCTACAATGAGCAGTTCTTC
CDR3aa: CASSRGGSGATYNEQFF

abundance: NA
v_gene: TRBV7-9
d_gene: NA
j_gene: TRBJ1-4
CDR3nt: TGTGCCAGCAGATCAGGGTCAGAAATCGGAAAACTGTTTTTT
CDR3aa: CASRSGSEIGKLFF

abundance: NA
v_gene: TRBV30
d_gene: NA
j_gene: TRBJ1-2
CDR3nt: TGTGCCTGGAGTGTATTCGGGGGGCACTATGGCTACACCTTC
CDR3aa: CAWSVFGGHYGYTF

abundance: NA
v_gene: TRBV2
d_gene: NA
j_gene: TRBJ2-7
CDR3nt: TGTGCCAGCAGTGCTGACAGGATCTACGAGCAGTACTTC
CDR3aa: CASSADRIYEQYF

abundance: NA
v_gene: TRBV11-2
d_gene: NA
j_gene: TRBJ2-7
CDR3nt: TGTGCCAGCAGCTTAGGCCCTGGACAGCCCCCCTACGAGCAGTACTTC
CDR3aa: CASSLGPGQPPYEQYF

abundance: NA
v_gene: TRBV7-6
d_gene: TRBD2
j_gene: TRBJ2-1
CDR3nt: TGTGCCAGCAGCTTAGTAGCTAGCGGGAGAAATGAGCAGTTCTTC
CDR3aa: CASSLVASGRNEQFF

abundance: NA
v_gene: TRBV5-6
d_gene: NA
j_gene: TRBJ2-7
CDR3nt: TGTGCCAGCAGCCAACAGGGTTCCCCTACCTACGAGCAGTACTTC
CDR3aa: CASSQQGSPTYEQYF

abundance: NA
v_gene: TRBV28
d_gene: TRBD1
j_gene: TRBJ1-2
CDR3nt: TGTGCCAGCAGCAAGACAGGGTTCTATGGCTACACCTTC
CDR3aa: CASSKTGFYGYTF

abundance: NA
v_gene: TRBV7-9
d_gene: TRBD1
j_gene: TRBJ1-5
CDR3nt: TGTGCCAGCAGCGAAGGGGACAGGGGCAATCAGCCCCAGCATTTT
CDR3aa: CASSEGDRGNQPQHF

abundance: once
v_gene: TRBV27
d_gene: TRBD2
j_gene: TRBJ2-7
CDR3nt: TGTGCCAGCAGTCAACCCCGGGCTAGCGGTTCCTACGAGCAGTACTTC
CDR3aa: CASSQPRASGSYEQYF

abundance: NA
v_gene: TRBV10-3
d_gene: TRBD2
j_gene: TRBJ2-1
CDR3nt: TGTGCCATCAGTGCGGGCGGGAGACCCAATGAGCAGTTCTTC
CDR3aa: CAISAGGRPNEQFF

abundance: NA
v_gene: TRBV7-9
d_gene: TRBD2
j_gene: TRBJ2-7
CDR3nt: TGTGCCAGCAGCTTAATGGGAGGGGACGAGCAGTACTTC
CDR3aa: CASSLMGGDEQYF

abundance: NA
v_gene: TRBV27
d_gene: TRBD2
j_gene: TRBJ2-3
CDR3nt: TGTGCCAGCAGTTTCTCGGCGGGGGGACCCACAGATACGCAGTATTTT
CDR3aa: CASSFSAGGPTDTQYF

abundance: NA
v_gene: TRBV7-2
d_gene: NA
j_gene: TRBJ2-5
CDR3nt: TGTGCCAGCAGCTCCCTGACCCCTTATGAGGCCCCCCAAGAGACCCAGTACTTC
CDR3aa: CASSSLTPYEAPQETQYF

abundance: NA
v_gene: TRBV30
d_gene: TRBD1
j_gene: TRBJ2-7
CDR3nt: TGTGCCTGGGGGGGGACAGGGGTTCTCTCCTACGAGCAGTACTTC
CDR3aa: CAWGGTGVLSYEQYF

abundance: many
v_gene: TRBV9
d_gene: TRBD1
j_gene: TRBJ1-4
CDR3nt: TGTGCCAGCAGCGAGCTTGGGGGGACAGGGTATGAAAAACTGTTTTTT
CDR3aa: CASSELGGTGYEKLFF

abundance: NA
v_gene: TRBV19
d_gene: NA
j_gene: TRBJ1-2
CDR3nt: TGTGCCAGTAGCCCCTCTACCGGGGGGTATGGCTACACCTTC
CDR3aa: CASSPSTGGYGYTF

abundance: NA
v_gene: TRBV19
d_gene: TRBD1
j_gene: TRBJ1-5
CDR3nt: TGTGCCAGTAGTTTGAAATCTAATCCGGGACAGGGGGCCGGCAATCAGCCCCAGCATTTT
CDR3aa: CASSLKSNPGQGAGNQPQHF

abundance: NA
v_gene: TRBV10-3
d_gene: TRBD1
j_gene: TRBJ1-2
CDR3nt: TGTGCCATCAGTGAGTCAGGGGGCGGCTACACCTTC
CDR3aa: CAISESGGGYTF

abundance: few
v_gene: TRBV27
d_gene: TRBD2
j_gene: TRBJ2-7
CDR3nt: TGTGCCAGCAGTCCACAGCGGGGGACACTATACGAGCAGTACTTC
CDR3aa: CASSPQRGTLYEQYF

abundance: few
v_gene: TRBV6-2/TRBV6-3
d_gene: TRBD1
j_gene: TRBJ2-7
CDR3nt: TGTGCCAGCAGTTACCCCGGGACAGACTACGAGCAGTACTTC
CDR3aa: CASSYPGTDYEQYF

abundance: NA
v_gene: TRBV21-1
d_gene: NA
j_gene: TRBJ2-5
CDR3nt: TGTGCCAGCAAGGGACTAGCGGGAGGGCTGGAGACCCAGTACTTC
CDR3aa: CASKGLAGGLETQYF

abundance: NA
v_gene: TRBV7-9
d_gene: TRBD1
j_gene: TRBJ2-7
CDR3nt: TGTGCCAGCAGCCGGACAGGGGCCTACGAGCAGTACTTC
CDR3aa: CASSRTGAYEQYF

abundance: NA
v_gene: TRBV5-4
d_gene: NA
j_gene: TRBJ2-5
CDR3nt: TGTGCCAGCAGCTCAAGACTGGGAGAGACCCAGTACTTC
CDR3aa: CASSSRLGETQYF

abundance: few
v_gene: TRBV7-9
d_gene: TRBD1
j_gene: TRBJ1-6
CDR3nt: TGTGCCAGCAGCTTAGGGGACAGAAGGTCACCCCTCCACTTT
CDR3aa: CASSLGDRRSPLHF

abundance: NA
v_gene: TRBV12-5
d_gene: NA
j_gene: TRBJ1-2
CDR3nt: TGTGCTAGTGGTTTGGCCGACAGGACAGCTAACTATGGCTACACCTTC
CDR3aa: CASGLADRTANYGYTF

abundance: NA
v_gene: TRBV7-8
d_gene: TRBD2
j_gene: TRBJ2-7
CDR3nt: TGTGCCAGCAGCCGGGGTGGGTCCCGGGACTATGCCTACGAGCAGTACTTC
CDR3aa: CASSRGGSRDYAYEQYF

abundance: NA
v_gene: TRBV12-3/TRBV12-4
d_gene: NA
j_gene: TRBJ2-7
CDR3nt: TGTGCCAGCAGTCGGGACACTACCTACGAGCAGTACTTC
CDR3aa: CASSRDTTYEQYF

abundance: NA
v_gene: TRBV28
d_gene: TRBD1
j_gene: TRBJ2-7
CDR3nt: TGTGCCAGCAGAGACAGGGCACTACTCTACGAGCAGTACTTC
CDR3aa: CASRDRALLYEQYF

abundance: NA
v_gene: TRBV6-5
d_gene: TRBD2
j_gene: TRBJ2-3
CDR3nt: TGTGCCAGCGACCTAGCGGGAGTGGTCGGAGATACGCAGTATTTT
CDR3aa: CASDLAGVVGDTQYF

abundance: NA
v_gene: TRBV28
d_gene: NA
j_gene: TRBJ1-3
CDR3nt: TGTGCCAGCAGTTTAAGTCAGGGGTGGTCTGGAAACACCATATATTTT
CDR3aa: CASSLSQGWSGNTIYF

abundance: NA
v_gene: TRBV5-5
d_gene: TRBD1
j_gene: TRBJ1-5
CDR3nt: TGTGCCAGCAGCCACACAGGGGGCGTGCAGCCCCAGCATTTT
CDR3aa: CASSHTGGVQPQHF